These 18 T cell receptor beta chains originate from one sample sequenced in a study of cytomegalovirus exposure and HLA in healthy donors. Primers included in the PCR were 60 Vbeta and 13 Jbeta primers. Sequencing was performed with immunoSEQ multiplex PCR; in TCRdb, only in-frame clones are kept and a portion is missing. The table lists about 130,000 clones, 70% to 90% of them singletons. The material sequenced was PBMCs. Every receptor here comes from a man younger than 30 in good health and CMV-seropositive.

In DNA, the CDR3 is TGTGCCAGCAGCTTGGGGACAGGCTACGAGCAGTACTTC. It specifies CASSLGTGYEQYF. This chain links TRBV5-4 with TRBJ2-7; 7 bases fit TRBD1. In germline, CDR1 is SGHNT, CDR2 YYREEE (reference sequence). The length of the CDR3 is 13 residues. V lost 0 bases, J lost 3 bases, and 0 bases stayed unmatched.

This chain joins TRBV2 and TRBJ1-2; 11 positions agree with TRBD1. In germline, CDR1 is SNHLY, CDR2 FYNNEI. CDR3 length: 15 amino acids. V lost 6 bases to trimming and J lost 10 bases; unmatched junction nucleotides: 13. CDR3 protein: CASSAAAGQGAVYTF. CDR3 DNA sequence: TGTGCCAGCAGCGCTGCGGCTGGACAGGGGGCCGTCTACACCTTC.

The chain employs TRBV25-1 and TRBJ2-2; 10 positions agree with TRBD2. This CDR3 is built from 15 residues. In germline, CDR1 is MGHDK, CDR2 SYGVNS. After removal of 2 bases from V and 5 bases from J, the junction contained 2 bases not matched to a gene. As DNA, the CDR3 is TGTGCCAGCAGTGAAAGCGGGAGGGAAACCGGGGAGCTGTTTTTT. It encodes CASSESGRETGELFF.

The chain couples TRBV9 to TRBJ2-2; D is perhaps TRBD1 (5 bases). The CDR3 spans 14 residues. Germline lookup yields CDR1 SGDLS and CDR2 YYNGEE. Trimming removed 4 bases from V and 8 bases from J, with 15 bases in between. The CDR3 bases are TGTGCCAGCAGCCCCCGTAGGGGTACAGGGGAGCTGTTTTTT. Its translation is CASSPRRGTGELFF. The full variable domain, its missing parts supplied by reference TRBV9 and TRBJ2-2, is DSGVTQTPKHLITATGQRVTLRCSPRSGDLSVYWYQQSLDQGLQFLIQYYNGEERAKGNILERFSAQQFPDLHSELNLSSLELGDSALYFCASSPRRGTGELFFGEGSRLTVL.

The V call is TRBV7-3, the J call TRBJ2-2; D is unresolved. Germline CDR1 is SGHTA and CDR2 is FQGTGA. V was clipped by 5 bases and J by 6 bases, with 10 bases between them. This CDR3 comprises 13 residues. The CDR3: CASSPRVAGELFF. CDR3 coding DNA: TGTGCCAGCAGCCCGCGTGTGGCCGGGGAGCTGTTTTTT.

The rearrangement uses TRBV4-1 and TRBJ1-1; TRBD1 aligns across 7 bases. The junction had 4 bases not matched to a gene; V was cut back by 0 bases and J by 3 bases. Germline V gene data show CDR1 as MGHRA and CDR2 as YSYEKL. The CDR3 consists of 15 residues. Written as DNA, the CDR3 is TGCGCCAGCAGCCAAGAGTCAGGGGGTCACACTGAAGCTTTCTTT. Encoded protein: CASSQESGGHTEAFF.

The chain combines TRBV5-1 with TRBJ1-1; a weak D match, TRBD1 (6 bases). The germline V and J ends were trimmed by 4 bases and 0 bases, with 16 bases remaining between them. The CDR3 sequence is 16 residues long. Germline V gene lookup returns CDR1 SGHRS and CDR2 YFSETQ. The CDR3 here is CASSVGFTGMNTEAFF. The CDR3 region has the DNA TGCGCCAGCAGCGTTGGGTTTACAGGGATGAACACTGAAGCTTTCTTT.

The chain carries TRBV7-9 and TRBJ2-7; D is ambiguous. The CDR3 is 11 amino acids. Trimming took 8 bases from V and 2 from J, leaving 7 bases between them. The germline V gene has CDR1 SEHNR and CDR2 FQNEAQ (reference sequence). This chain's CDR3 is CASAEAYEQYF. The CDR3 nucleotides are TGTGCCAGCGCCGAGGCCTACGAGCAGTACTTC.

The genes are TRBV5-4 and TRBJ2-7; TRBD1 aligns across 7 bases. Trimming removed 4 bases from V and 6 bases from J; junction bases left unmatched: 7. This CDR3 comprises 13 residues. Germline assignment: CDR1 SGHNT and CDR2 YYREEE (reference sequence). The CDR3 DNA reads TGTGCCAGCAGCAGAGGGGGCTCTAGCGAGCAGTACTTC. Residues: CASSRGGSSEQYF.

V gene TRBV19 combines with J gene TRBJ2-1; TRBD2 matches at 7 bases. Germline V CDR1 and CDR2: LNHDA, SQIVND (reference sequence). CDR3 length: 16 residues. The trim removed 4 bases at V and 4 bases at J, leaving 10 bases unmatched. CDR3 nucleotides: TGTGCCAGTAGTAACTACTGGGCGGGAGCTTACAATGAGCAGTTCTTC. It encodes CASSNYWAGAYNEQFF.

This rearrangement joins TRBV7-9 to TRBJ2-7; D is ambiguous. The CDR3 is made up of 13 amino acids. Germline assignment: CDR1 SEHNR and CDR2 FQNEAQ (reference sequence). Trimming pared 5 bases from V and 7 bases from J, leaving 15 bases between. CDR3 DNA: TGTGCCAGCAGCCCACTGTTCACTTGGGAGCAGTACTTC. This translates into CASSPLFTWEQYF.

This chain joins TRBV4-1 and TRBJ2-2, with 11 bases identical to TRBD2. Trimming removed 4 bases from V and 6 bases from J; junction bases left unmatched: 4. The length of the CDR3 is 15 residues. Germline V lookup: CDR1 MGHRA, CDR2 YSYEKL. DNA for the CDR3: TGCGCCAGCAGCCTAGCGGGGGGGCGGGCCGGGGAGCTGTTTTTT. Its translation is CASSLAGGRAGELFF.

V gene TRBV7-9 combines with J gene TRBJ1-2; 7 bases are a match to TRBD1. The CDR3 loop spans 15 amino acids. Germline V lookup: CDR1 SEHNR, CDR2 FQNEAQ (reference sequence). The J segment lost 7 bases and the V segment lost 5 bases, leaving 13 bases of the junction unmatched. The CDR3 DNA sequence: TGTGCCAGCAGCCCCTTAGGGCAGGGGGGCGGTGGCTACACCTTC. The encoded protein is CASSPLGQGGGGYTF.

V gene TRBV15 combines with J gene TRBJ2-5; 11 bases are shared with TRBD2. V shed 0 bases and J 5 bases; nucleotides not matched to a gene: 5. From germline, CDR1 is LNHNV and CDR2 YYDKDF (reference sequence). The CDR3 sequence is 16 residues long. CDR3 DNA sequence: TGTGCCACCAGCAGAGATATTCTAGCGGGGGGCGAGACCCAGTACTTC. Translation: CATSRDILAGGETQYF.

The CDR3 spells CASSEGRTYEQYF. The CDR3 nucleotides are TGTGCCAGCAGTGAAGGGAGAACCTACGAGCAGTACTTC. The chain links TRBV2 to TRBJ2-7; the D is unclear. Germline CDR1 and CDR2: SNHLY and FYNNEI. Deletions cut 1 base from V and 2 bases from J, with 6 bases between. This CDR3 spans 13 amino acids.

The rearrangement joins TRBV29-1 to TRBJ2-1; the D gene is possibly TRBD1 (6 bases). There are 12 residues in the CDR3. Per the germline V gene, CDR1 is SQVTM and CDR2 is ANQGSEA. V lost 6 bases and J lost 4, with 10 bases in between. This CDR3 reads CSVPDRYNEQFF. The CDR3 nucleotides read TGCAGCGTACCCGACAGGTACAATGAGCAGTTCTTC.

The V call is TRBV19, the J call TRBJ1-1; TRBD1 is a possible D gene (5 bases). CDR1 is LNHDA and CDR2 is SQIVND in the germline V gene (reference sequence). V was trimmed by 2 bases and J by 1 base, leaving 11 bases between them. This CDR3 region has 15 residues. CDR3 in amino acids: CASSIQGRGNTEAFF. CDR3 DNA sequence: TGTGCCAGTAGTATACAGGGAAGAGGGAACACTGAAGCTTTCTTT.

This chain links TRBV9 with TRBJ1-3; D possibly corresponds to TRBD1 (6 bases). Germline V gene data show CDR1 as SGDLS and CDR2 as YYNGEE. CDR3 length: 15 residues. Trimming removed 3 bases at V and 0 bases at J, with 10 bases between. The CDR3, as DNA: TGTGCCAGCAGCGCGTTACAGGGCTCTGGAAACACCATATATTTT. It translates to CASSALQGSGNTIYF.